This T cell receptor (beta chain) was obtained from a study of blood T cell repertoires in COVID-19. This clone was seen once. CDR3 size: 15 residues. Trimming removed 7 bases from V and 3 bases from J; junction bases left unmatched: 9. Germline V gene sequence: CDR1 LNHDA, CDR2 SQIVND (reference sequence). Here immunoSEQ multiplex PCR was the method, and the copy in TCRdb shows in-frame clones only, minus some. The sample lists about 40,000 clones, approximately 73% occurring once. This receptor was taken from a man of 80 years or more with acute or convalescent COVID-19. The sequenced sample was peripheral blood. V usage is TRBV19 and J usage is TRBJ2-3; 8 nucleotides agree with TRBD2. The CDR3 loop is CASTSGGRLTDTQYF. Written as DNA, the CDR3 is TGTGCCAGTACCTCGGGGGGGAGATTAACAGATACGCAGTATTTT.